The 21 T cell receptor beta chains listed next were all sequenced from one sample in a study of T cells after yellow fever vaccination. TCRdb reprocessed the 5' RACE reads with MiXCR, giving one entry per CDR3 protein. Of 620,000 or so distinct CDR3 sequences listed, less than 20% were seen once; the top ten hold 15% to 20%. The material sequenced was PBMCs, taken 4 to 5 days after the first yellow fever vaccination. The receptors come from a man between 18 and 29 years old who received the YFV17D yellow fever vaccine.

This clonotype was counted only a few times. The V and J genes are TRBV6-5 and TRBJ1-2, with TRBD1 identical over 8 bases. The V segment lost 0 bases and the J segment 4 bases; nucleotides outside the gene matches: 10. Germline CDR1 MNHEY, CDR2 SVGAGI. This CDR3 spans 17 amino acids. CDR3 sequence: CASSYSIGQGAFYGYTF. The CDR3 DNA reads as TGTGCCAGCAGTTACTCGATAGGTCAGGGGGCATTCTATGGCTACACCTTC.

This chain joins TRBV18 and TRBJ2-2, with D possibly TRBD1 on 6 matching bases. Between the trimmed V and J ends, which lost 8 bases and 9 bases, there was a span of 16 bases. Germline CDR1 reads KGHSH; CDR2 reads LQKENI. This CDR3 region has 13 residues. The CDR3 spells CASKEGEHRELFF. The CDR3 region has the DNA TGTGCCAGCAAAGAGGGGGAGCACCGGGAGCTGTTTTTT.

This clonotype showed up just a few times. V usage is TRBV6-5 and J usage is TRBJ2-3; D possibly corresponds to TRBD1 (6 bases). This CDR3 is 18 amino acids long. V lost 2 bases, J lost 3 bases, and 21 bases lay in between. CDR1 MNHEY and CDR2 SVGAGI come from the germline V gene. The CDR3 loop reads CASSYTPTGLRATDTQYF. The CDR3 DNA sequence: TGTGCCAGCAGTTACACCCCGACAGGCCTCAGAGCAACAGATACGCAGTATTTT.

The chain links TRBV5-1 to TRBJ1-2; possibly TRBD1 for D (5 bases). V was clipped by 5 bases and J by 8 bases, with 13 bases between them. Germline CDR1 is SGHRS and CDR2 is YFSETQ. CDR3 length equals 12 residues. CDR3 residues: CASSGQGIGYTF. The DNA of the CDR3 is TGCGCCAGCAGTGGGCAGGGCATCGGCTACACCTTC.

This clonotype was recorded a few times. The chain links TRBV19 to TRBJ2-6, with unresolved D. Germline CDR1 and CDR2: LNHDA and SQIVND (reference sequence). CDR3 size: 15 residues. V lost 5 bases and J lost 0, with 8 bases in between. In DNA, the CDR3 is TGTGCCAGTAGTTCTCAGAGCTCTGGGGCCAACGTCCTGACTTTC. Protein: CASSSQSSGANVLTF.

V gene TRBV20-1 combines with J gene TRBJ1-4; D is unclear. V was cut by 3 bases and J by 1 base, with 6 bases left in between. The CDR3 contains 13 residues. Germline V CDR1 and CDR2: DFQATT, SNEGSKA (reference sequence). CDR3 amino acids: CSASSGTNEKLFF. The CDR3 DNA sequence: TGCAGTGCTAGTTCGGGAACTAATGAAAAACTGTTTTTT.

The CDR3, as DNA: TGTGCCAGCATCCCAGCGGGGGCTTTGAATCAGCCCCAGCATTTT. Amino acid sequence: CASIPAGALNQPQHF. The rearrangement uses TRBV6-2 or TRBV6-3 and TRBJ1-5; tentatively, D is TRBD1 (6 bases). The CDR3 length is 15 residues. CDR1 is MNHEY and CDR2 is SVGEGT in the germline V gene. The V gene lost 7 bases and the J gene lost 4 bases, with 17 bases spanning the gap.

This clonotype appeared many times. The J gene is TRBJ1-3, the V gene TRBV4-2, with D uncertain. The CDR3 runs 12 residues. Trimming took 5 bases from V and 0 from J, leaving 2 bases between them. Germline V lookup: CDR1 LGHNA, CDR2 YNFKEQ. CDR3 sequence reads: CASSVSGNTIYF. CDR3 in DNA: TGTGCCAGCAGCGTCTCTGGAAACACCATATATTTT.

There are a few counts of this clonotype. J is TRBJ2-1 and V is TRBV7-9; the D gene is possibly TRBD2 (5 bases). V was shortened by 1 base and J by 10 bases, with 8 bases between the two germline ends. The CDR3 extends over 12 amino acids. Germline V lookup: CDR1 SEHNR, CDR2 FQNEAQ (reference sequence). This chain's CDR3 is CASSLGQREQFF. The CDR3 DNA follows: TGTGCCAGCAGCTTAGGGCAGCGGGAGCAGTTCTTC.

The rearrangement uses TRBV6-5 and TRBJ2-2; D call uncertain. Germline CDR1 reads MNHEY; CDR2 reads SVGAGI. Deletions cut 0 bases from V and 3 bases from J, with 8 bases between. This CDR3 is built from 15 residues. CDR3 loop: CASSYSTTDTGELFF. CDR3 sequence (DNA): TGTGCCAGCAGTTACTCAACTACCGACACCGGGGAGCTGTTTTTT.

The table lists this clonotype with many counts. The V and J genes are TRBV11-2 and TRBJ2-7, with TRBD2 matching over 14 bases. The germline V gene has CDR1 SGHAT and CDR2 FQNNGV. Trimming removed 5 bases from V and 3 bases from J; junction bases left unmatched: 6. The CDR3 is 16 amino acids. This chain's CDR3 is CASSGLAGGPLYEQYV. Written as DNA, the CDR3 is TGTGCCAGCAGCGGACTAGCGGGGGGCCCCCTCTACGAGCAGTACGTC.

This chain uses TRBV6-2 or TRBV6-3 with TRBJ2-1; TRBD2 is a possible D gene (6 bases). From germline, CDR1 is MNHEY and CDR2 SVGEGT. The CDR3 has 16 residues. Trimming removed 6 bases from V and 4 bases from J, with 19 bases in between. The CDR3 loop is CASRPDQTREYNEQFF. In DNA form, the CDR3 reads TGTGCCAGCAGACCCGATCAGACTAGAGAATACAATGAGCAGTTCTTC.

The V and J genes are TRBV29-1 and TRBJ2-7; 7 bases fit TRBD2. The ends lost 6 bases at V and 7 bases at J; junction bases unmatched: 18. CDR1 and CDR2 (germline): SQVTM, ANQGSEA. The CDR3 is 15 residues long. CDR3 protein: CSVYAVAPLGGEQYF. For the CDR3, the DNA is TGCAGCGTCTATGCAGTGGCACCCCTGGGGGGGGAGCAGTACTTC.

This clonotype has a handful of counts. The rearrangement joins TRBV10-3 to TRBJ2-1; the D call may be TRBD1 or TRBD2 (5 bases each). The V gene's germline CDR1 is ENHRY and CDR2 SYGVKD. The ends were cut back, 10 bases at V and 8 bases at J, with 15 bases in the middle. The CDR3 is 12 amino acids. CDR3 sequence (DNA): TGTGCCAGCGGACTGAGGGACGATGAGCAGTTCTTC. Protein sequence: CASGLRDDEQFF.

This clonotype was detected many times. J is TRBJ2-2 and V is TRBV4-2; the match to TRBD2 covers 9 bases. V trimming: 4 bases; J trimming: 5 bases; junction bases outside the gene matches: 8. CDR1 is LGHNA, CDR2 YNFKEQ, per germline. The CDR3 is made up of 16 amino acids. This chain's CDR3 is CASSPTAGGRTGELFF. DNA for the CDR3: TGTGCCAGCAGCCCCACCGCGGGGGGGCGAACCGGGGAGCTGTTTTTT.

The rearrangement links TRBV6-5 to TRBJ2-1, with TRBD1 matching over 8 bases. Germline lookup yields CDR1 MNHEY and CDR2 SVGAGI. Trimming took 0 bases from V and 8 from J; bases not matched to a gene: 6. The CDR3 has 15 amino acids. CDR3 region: CASSYSDRGGYEQFF. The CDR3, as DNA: TGTGCCAGCAGTTACTCCGACAGGGGAGGATATGAGCAGTTCTTC.

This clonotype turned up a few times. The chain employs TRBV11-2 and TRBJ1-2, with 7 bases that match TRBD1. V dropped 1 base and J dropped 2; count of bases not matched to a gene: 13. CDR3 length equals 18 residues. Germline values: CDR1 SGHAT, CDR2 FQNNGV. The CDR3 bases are TGTGCCAGCAGCTTAGGCAGGGGGTTGGGGGTACTCAACTATGGCTACACCTTC. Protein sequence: CASSLGRGLGVLNYGYTF.

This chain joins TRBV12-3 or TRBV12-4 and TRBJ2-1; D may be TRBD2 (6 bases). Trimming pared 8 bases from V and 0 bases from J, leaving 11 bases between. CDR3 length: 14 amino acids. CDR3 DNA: TGTGCCAGCCGTGACGGGAGCTCCTACAATGAGCAGTTCTTC. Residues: CASRDGSSYNEQFF.

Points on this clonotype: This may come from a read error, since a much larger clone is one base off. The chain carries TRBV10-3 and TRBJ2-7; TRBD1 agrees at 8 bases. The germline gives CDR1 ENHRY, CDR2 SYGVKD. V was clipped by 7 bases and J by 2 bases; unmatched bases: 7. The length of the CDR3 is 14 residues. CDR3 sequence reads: CAIKEDRVPYEQYF. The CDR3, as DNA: TGTGCCATCAAGGAGGACAGGGTCCCCTACGAGCAGTACTTC.

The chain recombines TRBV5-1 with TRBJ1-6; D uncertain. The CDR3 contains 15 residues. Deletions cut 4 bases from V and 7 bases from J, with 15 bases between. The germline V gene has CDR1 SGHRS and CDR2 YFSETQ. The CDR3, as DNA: TGCGCCAGCAGCGTCGAGAGGAGAAGGAATTCACCCCTCCACTTT. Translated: CASSVERRRNSPLHF. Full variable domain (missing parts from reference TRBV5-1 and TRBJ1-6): KAGVTQTPRYLIKTRGQQVTLSCSPISGHRSVSWYQQTPGQGLQFLFEYFSETQRNKGNFPGRFSGRQFSNSRSEMNVSTLELGDSALYLCASSVERRRNSPLHFGNGTRLTVT.

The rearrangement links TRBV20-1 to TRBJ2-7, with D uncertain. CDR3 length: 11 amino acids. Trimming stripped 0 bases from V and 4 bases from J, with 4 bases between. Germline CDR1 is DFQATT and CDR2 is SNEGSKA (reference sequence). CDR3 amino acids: CSARDGYEQYV. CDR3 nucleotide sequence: TGCAGTGCTAGAGACGGATACGAGCAGTACGTC.